This T cell receptor (beta chain) appears in the sequencing data of a study of OX40 agonist ivuxolimab in advanced cancers. Study overall: Patients were given ivuxolimab, an antibody that agonizes OX40 (CD134).

Data came from immunoSEQ multiplex PCR; TCRdb stores just in-frame clones and leaves some out. This table has tens of thousands of clones, more than 75% appearing once. The CDR3 is made up of 15 amino acids. The germline V gene has CDR1 SGHRS and CDR2 YFSETQ. V shed 0 bases, J shed 0 bases, and the junction held 0 bases outside the gene matches. Here the sequenced sample was CD4+ or CD8+ T cells sorted from blood, taken in a trial of the OX40 agonist ivuxolimab. This chain joins TRBV5-1 and TRBJ1-2; 9 nucleotides line up with TRBD1. This receptor was obtained from an adult with an advanced solid tumor such as melanoma, head and neck, liver or kidney cancer. The CDR3: CASSLGTGANYGYTF. Written as DNA, the CDR3 is TGCGCCAGCAGCTTGGGGACAGGGGCTAACTATGGCTACACCTTC.